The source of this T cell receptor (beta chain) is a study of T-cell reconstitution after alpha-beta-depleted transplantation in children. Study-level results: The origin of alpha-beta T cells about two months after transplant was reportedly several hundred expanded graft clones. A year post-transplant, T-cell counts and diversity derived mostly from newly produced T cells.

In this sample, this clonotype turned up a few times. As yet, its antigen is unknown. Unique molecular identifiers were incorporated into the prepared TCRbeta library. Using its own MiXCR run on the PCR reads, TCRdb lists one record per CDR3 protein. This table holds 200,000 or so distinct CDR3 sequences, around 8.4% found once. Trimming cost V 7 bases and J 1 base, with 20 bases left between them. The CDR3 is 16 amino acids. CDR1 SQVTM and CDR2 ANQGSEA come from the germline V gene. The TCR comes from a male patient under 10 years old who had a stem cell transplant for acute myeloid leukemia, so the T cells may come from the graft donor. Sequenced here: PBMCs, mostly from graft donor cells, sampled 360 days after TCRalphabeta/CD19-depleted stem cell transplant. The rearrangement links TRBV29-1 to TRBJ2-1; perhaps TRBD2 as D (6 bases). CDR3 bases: TGCAGCGCCAGGGCGGGACGCCGGGGTTCCTACAATGAGCAGTTCTTC. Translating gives CSARAGRRGSYNEQFF.